Shown below are 8 T cell receptor beta chains from a single sample sequenced in a study of T-cell reconstitution after alpha-beta-depleted transplantation in children (dated by TCRdb to about 2016). Broad study findings and their caveats: The frequencies of hyperexpanded clones fell over the following months, and after one year, T-cell counts and TCRbeta diversity were mostly attributed to newly produced T cells.

The library relied on PCR. Sequencing took place on an Illumina HiSeq 2500. TCR libraries were prepared with molecular barcoding, using unique molecular identifiers to normalize TCRbeta repertoire quantification. Using fastp trimming at Q25 and MiXCR clonotype assembly, TCRdb reanalyzed the public sequencing data and kept in-frame beta chains. Duplicate CDR3 protein sequences are folded into a single record with the most common DNA and genes. In all, the sample holds around 270,000 distinct CDR3 sequences, and nearly 8% of those were seen once. The ten largest clonotypes hold around 9.8% of the sample. This sample's treatment or condition label indicates: allogeneic hematopoietic cell transplantation with graft depleted of TCRalphabeta T cells and CD19 B cells. Their target antigens are unknown. The material was peripheral blood, obtained 360 days after TCRalphabeta/CD19-depleted stem cell transplant. These receptor sequences come from a female patient aged 2-9 years who had a stem cell transplant for Fanconi anemia, so the T cells may come from the graft donor.

The rearrangement links TRBV28 to TRBJ2-5; possibly TRBD2 for D (7 bases). The ends were cut back, 7 bases at V and 4 bases at J, with 22 bases in the middle. Germline CDR1 and CDR2: MDHEN and SYDVKM. This CDR3 has 16 amino acids. CDR3 bases: TGTGCCAGCAACGAGGGTTGGGAGGGGGGGCCAGAGACCCAGTACTTC. Encoded protein: CASNEGWEGGPETQYF.

Note on this clonotype: With a much larger clone just one base away, this may be a read error. Because the CDR3 is missing its conserved closing phenylalanine or tryptophan, this is likely a read error. CDR3 loop: CASSVAPGQGDNYGYTC. The DNA for the CDR3 is TGTGCCAGCAGCGTAGCCCCCGGACAGGGAGACAACTATGGCTACACCTGC. This chain uses TRBV9 with TRBJ1-2, with TRBD1 identical over 8 bases. The CDR3 is 17 residues long. The V gene end was trimmed by 0 bases and the J gene end by 2 bases; junction bases not matched to a gene: 9. The germline CDR1 and CDR2 sequences are SGDLS and YYNGEE.

About this clonotype itself: It may be a read error: a sequence one base away is much more abundant. The chain links TRBV28 to TRBJ2-3, with D tentatively TRBD1 (5 bases). The V and J ends lost 5 bases and 6 bases respectively, with 15 bases between them. Germline-derived CDR1 and CDR2 are MDHEN and SYDVKM. This CDR3 region has 14 residues. CDR3 residues: CASSQDKSADTQYF. In DNA, the CDR3 is TGTGCCAGCAGTCAGGACAAGTCGGCCGATACGCAGTATTTT.

This clonotype was observed a handful of times. The rearrangement joins TRBV12-3 or TRBV12-4 to TRBJ2-7, with 9 bases aligning to TRBD1. V dropped 4 bases and J dropped 5; count of bases not matched to a gene: 12. The CDR3 spans 16 residues. CDR3 DNA sequence: TGTGCCAGCAGTTCATCCGACCAGGACAGGGGAGACGAGCAGTACGTC. Protein: CASSSSDQDRGDEQYV.

This clonotype was counted between two and nine times. V and J are TRBV20-1 and TRBJ2-5, with D possibly being TRBD1 (5 bases). This CDR3 contains 13 residues. CDR1 is DFQATT and CDR2 is SNEGSKA in the germline V gene (reference sequence). V dropped 3 bases and J dropped 2 bases, with 10 bases sitting between them. As DNA, the CDR3 is TGCAGTGCTAGGGCAGGGCGGCAAGAGACCCAGTACTTC. Residues: CSARAGRQETQYF.

This clonotype was detected many times. This chain joins TRBV29-1 and TRBJ2-1, with TRBD1 identical over 7 bases. CDR3 length equals 13 residues. Germline trimming cut 4 bases from V and 2 bases from J; bases unmatched to any gene: 2. Germline assignment: CDR1 SQVTM and CDR2 ANQGSEA. CDR3 in amino acids: CSVGQGAYNEQFF. The DNA for the CDR3 is TGCAGCGTTGGGCAGGGGGCCTACAATGAGCAGTTCTTC.

Ten or more counts support this clonotype. The chain joins TRBV27 to TRBJ1-1; no definite D call. Germline CDR1 reads MNHEY; CDR2 reads SMNVEV (reference sequence). Trimming left V 0 bases short and J 1 base short, with 9 bases between. The CDR3 has 15 amino acids. The CDR3 bases are TGTGCCAGCAGTTTATCACCGGGCTCGAACACTGAAGCTTTCTTT. Amino acids: CASSLSPGSNTEAFF.

This clonotype has ten or more counts. This sequence joins TRBV5-1 and TRBJ2-7; 8 positions match TRBD2. The J segment lost 4 bases and the V segment lost 0 bases, leaving 6 bases of the junction unmatched. There are 15 residues in the CDR3. Per germline, CDR1 SGHRS and CDR2 YFSETQ. The CDR3 protein is CASSLVISGAYEQYF. Here the CDR3 DNA reads TGCGCCAGCAGCTTGGTTATTAGCGGGGCGTACGAGCAGTACTTC.